The entry that follows covers one T cell receptor beta chain sequence. This clone came up once. What antigen it recognizes has not been identified. No quality values exist for individual bases; no much larger clone is one base distant. The CDR3 starts with the cysteine, ends with the phenylalanine, and has 13 residues. CDR3 DNA only is kept here, 39 bases in frame from base 1. At the junction V is shortened by 9 bases and J by 4 bases; bases outside the gene matches: 4. Via the germline V gene (reference sequence), CDR1 is SGHNT and CDR2 YYREEE. These data come from a study of blood T cell repertoires in COVID-19 (dated by TCRdb to about 2020). With respect to the entire study: The collaborator samples originated in the United States, Italy and Spain and spanned the acute and convalescent phases of COVID-19. The repertoires were released in a freely available public database meant as a resource for research on the immune response to SARS-CoV-2. Samples were obtained from the ongoing ImmuneRACE study (first 160 participants) and from about 1,300 subjects provided by 6 global collaborators. Nearly every sample came with metadata listing a de-identified subject ID, COVID-19 status, age in years and sex. HLA class I and class II types, where available, came from metadata supplied by the sample provider rather than from assay-based typing. Deeply sampled blood TCRbeta repertoires from subjects exposed to, actively infected with, or recovered from COVID-19 were included in the dataset. The prospective study material was composed of cDNA or gDNA derived from T cells, B-cell-depleted T cells, or PBMCs.

Each collaborating institution followed its own protocols to collect whole blood in K2EDTA tubes. Collaborator samples were shipped for TCRbeta analysis as frozen whole blood, isolated PBMCs, or DNA extracted from either sample type. TCRbeta CDR3 regions were amplified from genomic DNA by means of the immunoSEQ Assay, a bias-controlled multiplex PCR. The paper's data handling went like this. Within the assay, amplification of reference gene primers was used to estimate how many nucleated cells each sample contained. To quantify the absolute abundance of each unique TCRbeta CDR3 rearrangement, sequence reads were collapsed and filtered. Productive Simpson clonality was computed per sample as the square root of Simpson's diversity index over productive rearrangements. TCRdb carries this immuneACCESS record with in-frame sequences only. Its versions omit some clonotypes, under half of them owing to an unresolved V gene in the studies checked, with the rest unexplained. That table supplies the V and J calls and clone size; D and trimming were determined from the DNA. This sample gives 160,000 or so clones in total; 81% of them show up just once. Jointly, the top ten make up about 11% of the sample.

The investigation overall reported the following: The quantity of clinical and demographic metadata differed by source and by participant and was supplied without curation.

This receptor was taken from a man aged 55 to 69 with active or convalescent COVID-19. Sequencing was carried out using peripheral blood. The V and J genes are TRBV5-4 and TRBJ2-3, and TRBD1 matches 11 of the central bases. The DNA is TGTGCCACCCGGGGACAGGGGGCAGATACGCAGTATTTT. Translated, this gives CATRGQGADTQYF.